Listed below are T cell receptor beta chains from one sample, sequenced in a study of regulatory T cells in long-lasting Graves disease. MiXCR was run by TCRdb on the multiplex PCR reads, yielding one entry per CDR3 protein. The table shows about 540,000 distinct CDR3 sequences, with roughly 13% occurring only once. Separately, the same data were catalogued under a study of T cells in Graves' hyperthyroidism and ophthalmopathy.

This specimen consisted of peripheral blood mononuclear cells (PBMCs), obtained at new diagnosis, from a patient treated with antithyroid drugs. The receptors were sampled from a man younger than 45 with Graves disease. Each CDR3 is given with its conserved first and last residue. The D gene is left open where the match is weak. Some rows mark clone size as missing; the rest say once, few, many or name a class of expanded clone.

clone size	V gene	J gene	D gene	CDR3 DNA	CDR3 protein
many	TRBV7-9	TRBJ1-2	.	TGTGCCAGCAGCCCACTCGGACAGAAAGGCTACACCTTC	CASSPLGQKGYTF
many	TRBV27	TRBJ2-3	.	TGTGCCAGCAGTCCCGTCGGCCAGGCCCGAGATACGCAGTATTTT	CASSPVGQARDTQYF
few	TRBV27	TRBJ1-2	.	TGTGCCAGCAGTTTAAAGGTCAGCTCCTATGGCTACACCTTC	CASSLKVSSYGYTF
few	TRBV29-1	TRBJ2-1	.	TGCAGCGTTGATTCGGGGTCAACCTACAATGAGCAGTTCTTC	CSVDSGSTYNEQFF
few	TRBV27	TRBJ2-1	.	TGTGCCAGCAGTTCCTCCTTACCCCTAGCGCGGTTAAGCTCCTACAATGAGCAGTTCTTC	CASSSSLPLARLSSYNEQFF
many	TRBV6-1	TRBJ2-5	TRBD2	TGTGCCAGCAGTGTAAGGACAGGACTAGCGCCCGGGTTGCAAGAGACCCAGTACTTC	CASSVRTGLAPGLQETQYF
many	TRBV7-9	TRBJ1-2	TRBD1	TGTGCCAGCAGCGGGGGGACAGGGGGCGCCTATGGCTACACCTTC	CASSGGTGGAYGYTF
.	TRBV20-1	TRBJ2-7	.	TGCAGTGCCCAACCGGGGACCCTGAGCGGGCAGTACTTC	CSAQPGTLSGQYF
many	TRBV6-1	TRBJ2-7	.	TGTGCCAGCAGTGAATCTTCTACAGGGAGCTCCTACGAGCAGTACTTC	CASSESSTGSSYEQYF
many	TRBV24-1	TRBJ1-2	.	TGTGCCACCAGTGATTTCTGGAGGGACTATGGCTACACCTTC	CATSDFWRDYGYTF
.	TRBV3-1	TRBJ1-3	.	TGTGCCAGCAGCCCTCTTGGCGGTAAAGGAAACACCATATATTTT	CASSPLGGKGNTIYF
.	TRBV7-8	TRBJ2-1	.	TGTGCCAGCAGCTGGGGTAGGGGAAGCTCCTACAATGAGCAGTTCTTC	CASSWGRGSSYNEQFF
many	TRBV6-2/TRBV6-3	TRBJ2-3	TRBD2	TGTGCCAGCAGTTTCGGGACTAGCGGGGTTAGCACAGATACGCAGTATTTT	CASSFGTSGVSTDTQYF
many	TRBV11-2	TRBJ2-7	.	TGTGCCAGCAGCTTAGTTGCCGGGGCCTACGAGCAGTACTTC	CASSLVAGAYEQYF
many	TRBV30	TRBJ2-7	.	TGTGCCTGGAGTGTACCCGATAGAGGGTTCTACGAGCAGTACTTC	CAWSVPDRGFYEQYF
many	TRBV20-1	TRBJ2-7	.	TGCAGTGCTAGAGACAGGGGCCCCTCCTACGAGCAGTACTTC	CSARDRGPSYEQYF
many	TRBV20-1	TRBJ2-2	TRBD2	TGCAGTGCCCCGGGGGCTAGCGGGGGGGGCACGAACACCGGGGAGCTGTTTTTT	CSAPGASGGGTNTGELFF
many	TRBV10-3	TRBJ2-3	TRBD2	TGTGCCATCAGCGTTGATGGTTTCAGCGGGAGGGCCGTCGATACGCAGTATTTT	CAISVDGFSGRAVDTQYF
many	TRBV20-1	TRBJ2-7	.	TGCAGTGCTGACCTTGGACTTGCCTACGAGCAGTACTTC	CSADLGLAYEQYF
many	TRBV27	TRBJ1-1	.	TGTGCCAGCAGTCCTGACCTGCGGGTAACTGAAGCTTTCTTT	CASSPDLRVTEAFF
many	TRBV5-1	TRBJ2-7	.	TGCGCCAGCAGCCGCATCGGTGAATCCTACGAGCAGTACTTC	CASSRIGESYEQYF
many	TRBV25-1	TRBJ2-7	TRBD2	TGTGCCAGCAGTCGCCGGGGACTAGCCTATACTAACTCCTACGAGCAGTACTTC	CASSRRGLAYTNSYEQYF
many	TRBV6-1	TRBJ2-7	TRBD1	TGTGCCAGCAGGGCGGCTAGACAGGGGACCTACGAGCAGTACTTC	CASRAARQGTYEQYF
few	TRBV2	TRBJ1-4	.	TGTGCCAGCAGTGACAGTCGGAATGTTGCAACTAATGAAAAACTGTTTTTT	CASSDSRNVATNEKLFF
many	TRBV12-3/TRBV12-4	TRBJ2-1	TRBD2	TGTGCCAGCAGAACCCTACTAGCGGGAGGGATGAATGAGCAGTTCTTC	CASRTLLAGGMNEQFF
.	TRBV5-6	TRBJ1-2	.	TGTGCCAGCAGCCAAGGCGGTGCCCCGGTTTATGGCTACACCTTC	CASSQGGAPVYGYTF
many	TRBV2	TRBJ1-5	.	TGTGCCAGCCTGGACAGTAGCAATCAGCCCCAGCATTTT	CASLDSSNQPQHF
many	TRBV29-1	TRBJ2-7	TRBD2	TGCAGCGTTGGCGGGAGTGGGGGCTACGAGCAGTACTTC	CSVGGSGGYEQYF
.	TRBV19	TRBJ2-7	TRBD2	TGTGCCAGTAGTATAGATTCCGGGACTACCTACGAGCAGTACTTC	CASSIDSGTTYEQYF
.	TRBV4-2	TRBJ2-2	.	TGTGCCAGCAGCCAAGATCGCGACGGCTGGGGGGAGCTGTTTTTT	CASSQDRDGWGELFF
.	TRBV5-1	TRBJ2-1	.	TGCGCCAGCCAGGTAGGGGGGGTCTCCTACAATGAGCAGTTCTTC	CASQVGGVSYNEQFF
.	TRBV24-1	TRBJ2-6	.	TGTGCCATCGCAGACGTAGGATCTGGGGCCAACGTCCTGACTTTC	CAIADVGSGANVLTF